These 10 T cell receptor beta chains originate from one sample sequenced in a study of blood T cell repertoires in COVID-19. TCRdb keeps only in-frame clones here, not all; method: immunoSEQ multiplex PCR. The sample carries 450,000 or so clones, about 92% recorded once. Sequenced: PBMCs or T cells enriched from blood (not recorded which). The receptor source for this set is a man aged 18-30 years who had recovered from COVID-19.

The rearrangement joins TRBV5-6 to TRBJ1-5; D is ambiguous. The CDR3 extends over 14 amino acids. The V gene lost 4 bases and the J gene lost 3 bases, with 11 bases spanning the gap. Germline CDR1 SGHDT, CDR2 YYEEEE. CDR3: CASSSAADNQPQHF. The CDR3, as DNA: TGTGCCAGCAGCAGTGCGGCAGACAATCAGCCCCAGCATTTT. Complete variable domain (other parts from reference TRBV5-6 and TRBJ1-5): DAGVTQSPTHLIKTRGQQVTLRCSPKSGHDTVSWYQQALGQGPQFIFQYYEEEERQRGNFPDRFSGHQFPNYSSELNVNALLLGDSALYLCASSSAADNQPQHFGDGTRLSIL.

The chain uses TRBV9 and TRBJ2-2, with TRBD2 matching over 12 bases. Trimming at V came to 4 bases and at J to 5 bases, leaving 9 bases not matched to a gene. CDR1 is SGDLS, CDR2 YYNGEE, per germline. The CDR3 runs to 17 residues. The CDR3 region has the DNA TGTGCCAGCAGCCCGATACTAGCGGGAGGAGGGACCGGGGAGCTGTTTTTT. As protein: CASSPILAGGGTGELFF.

In its sample, this clone was seen once. In DNA, the CDR3 is TGTGCCAGCAGCTCCCTCAACAGAGACTATGGCTACACCTTC. Translated, it gives CASSSLNRDYGYTF. The chain carries TRBV5-6 and TRBJ1-2; unclear D gene. Trimming left V 3 bases short and J 3 bases short, with 12 bases between. The germline gives CDR1 SGHDT, CDR2 YYEEEE. There are 14 residues in the CDR3.

The J gene is TRBJ2-7, the V gene TRBV2, with TRBD2 matching over 12 bases. This CDR3 has 14 residues. V was clipped by 11 bases and J by 3 bases; unmatched bases: 8. The germline CDR1 and CDR2 sequences are SNHLY and FYNNEI. The chain's CDR3 is CAQRPSGGVYEQYF. DNA for the CDR3: TGTGCCCAAAGACCTAGCGGGGGGGTCTACGAGCAGTACTTC.

The chain has TRBV28 and TRBJ2-2, with a tentative D call TRBD1 (6 bases). CDR1 is MDHEN, CDR2 SYDVKM, per germline. The CDR3 extends over 14 amino acids. V was cut by 9 bases and J by 3 bases, with 14 bases left in between. The CDR3 coding sequence is TGTGCCAGTTCGCGGGCAGGGGACACCGGGGAGCTGTTTTTT. It codes for CASSRAGDTGELFF.

This clone was seen a handful of times. The chain recombines TRBV21-1 with TRBJ1-1. TRBV21-1 counts as a pseudogene. This CDR3 spans 14 amino acids. This CDR3 reads CASSLGRGGAEAFF. Here the CDR3 DNA reads TGTGCCAGCAGCCTGGGTCGGGGAGGGGCTGAAGCTTTCTTT.

The chain couples TRBV4-2 to TRBJ2-1; D perhaps matches TRBD1 (6 bases). The germline CDR1 and CDR2 sequences are LGHNA and YNFKEQ. Trimming shortened V by 0 bases and J by 5 bases, and 11 bases separated the two germline ends. The CDR3 has 15 residues. CDR3 amino acids: CASSQDPRGHNEQFF. In nucleotides, the CDR3 is TGTGCCAGCAGCCAAGATCCCAGGGGCCACAATGAGCAGTTCTTC.

The sample holds one count of this clone. V gene TRBV12-3 or TRBV12-4 combines with J gene TRBJ1-1; D is undetermined. The CDR3 runs to 13 residues. Trimming removed 4 bases at V and 2 bases at J, with 8 bases between. CDR3 bases: TGTGCCAGCAGTTCGGGTCCTAACACTGAAGCTTTCTTT. As protein: CASSSGPNTEAFF.

The chain couples TRBV3-1 (or the pseudogene TRBV3-2) to TRBJ2-5; 8 positions agree with TRBD2. Germline CDR1 LGHDT, CDR2 YNNKEL (reference sequence). The ends lost 1 base at V and 5 bases at J; junction bases unmatched: 6. This CDR3 region has 15 residues. DNA of the CDR3: TGTGCCAGCAGCCAAGTAAGGACTAGCTCGGAGACCCAGTACTTC. This codes for CASSQVRTSSETQYF.

The chain has TRBV28 and TRBJ1-4; 8 bases map to TRBD1. V lost 7 bases, J lost 7 bases, and 11 bases stayed unmatched. The germline gives CDR1 MDHEN, CDR2 SYDVKM. There are 15 residues in the CDR3. CDR3 coding DNA: TGTGCCAGCACCAGACTACAGGGGGGGGCTGAAAAACTGTTTTTT. This translates into CASTRLQGGAEKLFF.